This TCR beta chain is from a study of T cells after yellow fever vaccination. TCRdb re-called the 5' RACE reads through MiXCR, storing one row per CDR3 protein. The repertoire includes 450,000 to 600,000 distinct CDR3 sequences, about 17% of them detected once, and about 18% sits in the top ten. The V and J ends lost 3 bases and 8 bases, in that order; junction bases with no gene match: 14. The germline gives CDR1 MNHEY, CDR2 SVGAGI. The CDR3 runs 16 residues. V usage is TRBV6-5 and J usage is TRBJ1-2; 8 positions match TRBD1. This sequence originates from a man aged 18 to 35 who received the YFV17D yellow fever vaccine. Here the sequenced sample was PBMCs, taken 4 to 6 days after the first yellow fever vaccination. CDR3 DNA sequence: TGTGCCAGCAGTTATACGGCCAGGGGGCTCCCCAGGGGCTACACCTTC. Encoded protein: CASSYTARGLPRGYTF.